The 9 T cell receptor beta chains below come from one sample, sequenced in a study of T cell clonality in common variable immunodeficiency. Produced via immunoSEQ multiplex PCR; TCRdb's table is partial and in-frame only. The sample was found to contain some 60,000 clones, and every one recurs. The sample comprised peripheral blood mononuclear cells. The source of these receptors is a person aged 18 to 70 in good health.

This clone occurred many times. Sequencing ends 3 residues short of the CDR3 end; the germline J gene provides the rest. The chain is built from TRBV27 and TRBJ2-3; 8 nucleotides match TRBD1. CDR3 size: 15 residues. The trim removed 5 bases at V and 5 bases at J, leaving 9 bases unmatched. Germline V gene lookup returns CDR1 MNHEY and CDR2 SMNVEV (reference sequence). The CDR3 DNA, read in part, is TGTGCCAGCAGTAGAGACAGGGGATTAGGAGATACG. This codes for CASSRDRGLGDT. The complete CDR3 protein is CASSRDRGLGDTQYF.

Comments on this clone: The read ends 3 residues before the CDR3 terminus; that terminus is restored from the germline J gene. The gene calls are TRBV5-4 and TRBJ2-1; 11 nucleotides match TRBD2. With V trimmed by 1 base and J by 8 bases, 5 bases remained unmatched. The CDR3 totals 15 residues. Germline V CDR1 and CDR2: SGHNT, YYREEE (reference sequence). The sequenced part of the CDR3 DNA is TGTGCCAGCAGCTTGAGACTAGCGGGATACGATGAG. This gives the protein CASSLRLAGYDE. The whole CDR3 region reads CASSLRLAGYDEQFF.

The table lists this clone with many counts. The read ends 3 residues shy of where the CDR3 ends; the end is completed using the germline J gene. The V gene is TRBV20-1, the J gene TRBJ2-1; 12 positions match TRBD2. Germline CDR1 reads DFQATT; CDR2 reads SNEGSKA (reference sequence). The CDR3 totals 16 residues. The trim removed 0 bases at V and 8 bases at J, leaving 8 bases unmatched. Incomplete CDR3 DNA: TGCAGTGCTAGAGATAGGCGACTAGCGGGAGTGGATGAG. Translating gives CSARDRRLAGVDE. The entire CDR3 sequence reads CSARDRRLAGVDEQFF.

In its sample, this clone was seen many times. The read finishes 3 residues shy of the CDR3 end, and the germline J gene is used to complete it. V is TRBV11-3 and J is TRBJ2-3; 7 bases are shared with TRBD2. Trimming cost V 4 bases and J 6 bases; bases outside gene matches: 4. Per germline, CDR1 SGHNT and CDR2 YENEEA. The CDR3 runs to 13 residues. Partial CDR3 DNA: TGTGCCAGCAGCTCCCGGGGGGATGATACG. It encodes CASSSRGDDT. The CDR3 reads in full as CASSSRGDDTQYF.

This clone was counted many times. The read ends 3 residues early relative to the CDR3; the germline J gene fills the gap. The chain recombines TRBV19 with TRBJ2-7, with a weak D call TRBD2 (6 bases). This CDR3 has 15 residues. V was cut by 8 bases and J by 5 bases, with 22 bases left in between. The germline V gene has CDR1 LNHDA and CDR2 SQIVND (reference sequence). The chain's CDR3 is CASSSGSASLHEQYF. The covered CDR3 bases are TGTGCCAGTTCCAGCGGGTCTGCCTCTCTCCACGAG. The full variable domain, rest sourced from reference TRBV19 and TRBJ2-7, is DGGITQSPKYLFRKEGQNVTLSCEQNLNHDAMYWYRQDPGQGLRLIYYSQIVNDFQKGDIAEGYSVSREKKESFPLTVTSAQKNPTAFYLCASSSGSASLHEQYFGPGTRLTVT.

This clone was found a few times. CDR3 protein: CASSEGGGRRGTGELFF. CDR3 DNA, as far as it was read: TGCGCCAGCAGTGAAGGGGGCGGGAGGAGGGGCACCGGGGAG. The rearrangement uses TRBV10-2 and TRBJ2-2, with D perhaps TRBD2 (8 bases). The CDR3 end falls 3 residues outside the read, so it is completed with the germline J gene. The V and J ends lost 3 bases and 4 bases respectively, with 18 bases between them. Germline CDR1 WSHSY, CDR2 SAAADI. CDR3 length: 17 residues.

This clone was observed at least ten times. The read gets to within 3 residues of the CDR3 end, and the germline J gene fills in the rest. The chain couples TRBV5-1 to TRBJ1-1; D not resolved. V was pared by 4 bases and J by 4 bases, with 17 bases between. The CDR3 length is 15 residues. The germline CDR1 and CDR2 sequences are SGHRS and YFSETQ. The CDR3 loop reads CASSQDAGFGTEAFF. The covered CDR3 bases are TGCGCCAGCAGCCAGGACGCGGGGTTTGGCACTGAA. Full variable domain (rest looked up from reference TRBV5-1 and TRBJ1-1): KAGVTQTPRYLIKTRGQQVTLSCSPISGHRSVSWYQQTPGQGLQFLFEYFSETQRNKGNFPGRFSGRQFSNSRSEMNVSTLELGDSALYLCASSQDAGFGTEAFFGQGTRLTVV.

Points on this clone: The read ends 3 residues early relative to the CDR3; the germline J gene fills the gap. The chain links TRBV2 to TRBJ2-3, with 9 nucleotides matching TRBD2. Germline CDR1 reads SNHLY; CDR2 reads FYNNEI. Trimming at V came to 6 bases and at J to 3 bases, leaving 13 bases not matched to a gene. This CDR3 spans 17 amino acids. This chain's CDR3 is CASSKGSSGSDTDTQYF. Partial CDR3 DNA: TGTGCCAGCAGCAAGGGGAGTAGCGGGAGTGATACAGATACG.

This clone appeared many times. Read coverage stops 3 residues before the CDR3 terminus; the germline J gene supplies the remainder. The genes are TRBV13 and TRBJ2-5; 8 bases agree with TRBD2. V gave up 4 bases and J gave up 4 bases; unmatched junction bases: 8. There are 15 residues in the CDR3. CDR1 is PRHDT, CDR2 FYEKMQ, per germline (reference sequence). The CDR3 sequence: CASSSGGGRGETQYF. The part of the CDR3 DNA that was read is TGTGCCAGCAGCTCGGGCGGGGGGCGAGGAGAGACC. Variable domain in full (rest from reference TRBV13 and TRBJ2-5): AAGVIQSPRHLIKEKRETATLKCYPIPRHDTVYWYQQGPGQDPQFLISFYEKMQSDKGSIPDRFSAQQFSDYHSELNMSSLELGDSALYFCASSSGGGRGETQYFGPGTRLLVL.